These 24 T cell receptor beta chains originate from one sample sequenced in a study of shared clonotypes between healthy human individuals (TCRdb year 2020). Libraries were prepared through the immunoSEQ multiplex PCR assay. Sourced from immuneACCESS, this table was stored by TCRdb with only in-frame sequences that have V and J called. A share of the clones is absent; for the studies checked, an unresolved V gene accounts for under half, and the remainder has no known explanation. The sample table records roughly 1,100,000 clones; about 77% of these occur just once. Over 1.3% of the sample comes from the top ten. The sample was memory CD4+ T cells sorted from blood. Taken with the paper, the label for cell subset or site translates to: CD45RA-negative fraction. The receptor set was obtained from a man between 18 and 35 years old in good health.

V gene TRBV28 combines with J gene TRBJ2-7; 10 bases line up with TRBD1. The trim removed 3 bases at V and 4 bases at J, leaving 9 bases unmatched. The CDR3 loop spans 16 amino acids. Germline V gene lookup returns CDR1 MDHEN and CDR2 SYDVKM. This CDR3 reads CASSLAGQGVRYEQYF. The CDR3 bases are TGTGCCAGCAGTTTGGCCGGACAGGGGGTTCGGTACGAGCAGTACTTC.

This clone was found a few times. The chain recombines TRBV6-6 with TRBJ2-2, with D possibly called TRBD1 or TRBD2 (5 bases each). Germline V gene lookup returns CDR1 MNHNY and CDR2 SVGAGI (reference sequence). The CDR3 spans 16 residues. V was cut by 7 bases and J by 1 base, with 16 bases left in between. The CDR3 DNA reads as TGTGCCAGCACCACCCCGGGGCCGGGGAACACCGGGGAGCTGTTTTTT. Protein: CASTTPGPGNTGELFF.

V gene TRBV15 combines with J gene TRBJ2-7; D ambiguous. CDR1 LNHNV and CDR2 YYDKDF come from the germline V gene (reference sequence). CDR3 length: 13 residues. V was cut by 4 bases and J by 3 bases, with 10 bases left in between. The CDR3 here is CATSTPSSYEQYF. Written as DNA, the CDR3 is TGTGCCACCAGCACGCCTTCAAGCTACGAGCAGTACTTC. The variable domain in full, completed from reference TRBV15 and TRBJ2-7, reads DAMVIQNPRYQVTQFGKPVTLSCSQTLNHNVMYWYQQKSSQAPKLLFHYYDKDFNNEADTPDNFQSRRPNTSFCFLDIRSPGLGDTAMYLCATSTPSSYEQYFGPGTRLTVT.

This clone has more than one count but fewer than ten. This chain links TRBV6-1 with TRBJ1-2; possible D gene TRBD1, 6 bases. Germline CDR1 and CDR2: MNHNS and SASEGT. The ends were cut back, 7 bases at V and 6 bases at J, with 15 bases in the middle. CDR3 length: 13 amino acids. In nucleotides, the CDR3 is TGTGCCAGCACCCTGAAAAGGGGGAATGGCTACACCTTC. Translated, it gives CASTLKRGNGYTF.

The J gene is TRBJ2-7, the V gene TRBV23-1; TRBD2 is a possible D gene (7 bases). TRBV23-1 is filed as an ORF, its function uncertain. Trimming shortened V by 5 bases and J by 4 bases, and 18 bases separated the two germline ends. The CDR3 extends over 15 amino acids. CDR3 in amino acids: CASSSPRGGTYEQYF. The CDR3 DNA reads TGCGCCAGCAGTTCCCCAAGGGGGGGGACTTACGAGCAGTACTTC.

This clone was recorded only once. The chain is built from TRBV7-2 and TRBJ2-3, with D possibly matching TRBD2 (6 bases). From germline, CDR1 is SGHTA and CDR2 FQGNSA. The CDR3 is 16 amino acids. Deletions cut 2 bases from V and 0 bases from J, with 12 bases between. DNA of the CDR3: TGTGCCAGCAGCTTAACTAGCAAATTGAGCACAGATACGCAGTATTTT. Protein: CASSLTSKLSTDTQYF.

The chain recombines TRBV5-1 with TRBJ1-3; no clear D. CDR3 size: 15 residues. V dropped 1 base and J dropped 0 bases, with 8 bases sitting between them. The V gene's germline CDR1 is SGHRS and CDR2 YFSETQ. The CDR3 sequence: CASSLNVGSGNTIYF. The CDR3 DNA follows: TGCGCCAGCAGCTTGAACGTAGGCTCTGGAAACACCATATATTTT. Full variable domain (remainder filled in from reference TRBV5-1 and TRBJ1-3): KAGVTQTPRYLIKTRGQQVTLSCSPISGHRSVSWYQQTPGQGLQFLFEYFSETQRNKGNFPGRFSGRQFSNSRSEMNVSTLELGDSALYLCASSLNVGSGNTIYFGEGSWLTVV.

The chain recombines TRBV6-1 with TRBJ1-1; D perhaps matches TRBD1 (5 bases). Germline V gives CDR1 MNHNS, CDR2 SASEGT. This CDR3 contains 13 residues. V was clipped by 6 bases and J by 4 bases, with 12 bases between them. The CDR3, as DNA: TGTGCCAGCAGCTGGATGGGGGGCACTGAAGCTTTCTTT. Translation gives CASSWMGGTEAFF.

This chain links TRBV6-4 with TRBJ2-1, with D maybe TRBD2 (6 bases). The CDR3 length is 15 residues. Germline assignment: CDR1 MRHNA and CDR2 SNTAGT. V was shortened by 10 bases and J by 8 bases, with 24 bases between the two germline ends. CDR3 in DNA: TGTGCCACCGCTCCGGAACTAGCATCTCGTGATGAGCAGTTCTTC. It codes for CATAPELASRDEQFF.

The chain couples TRBV5-1 to TRBJ2-7; the match to TRBD1 covers 8 bases. J gave up 3 bases and V 4 bases, and 12 bases lay outside the gene matches. CDR3 size: 16 residues. Looked up from germline, CDR1 is SGHRS and CDR2 is YFSETQ. The CDR3 loop reads CASSLGSPGQGYEQYF. The CDR3 DNA follows: TGCGCCAGCAGCCTGGGAAGCCCCGGACAGGGCTACGAGCAGTACTTC.

In this sample, this clone turned up a few times. The chain joins TRBV6-6 to TRBJ1-2; a possible D gene is TRBD1 (6 bases). The length of the CDR3 is 14 residues. V gave up 4 bases and J gave up 8 bases, with 17 bases separating them. Germline lookup yields CDR1 MNHNY and CDR2 SVGAGI (reference sequence). CDR3 sequence: CASSSPDSPGGYTF. The CDR3 DNA is TGTGCCAGCAGTTCCCCGGACAGTCCGGGGGGCTACACCTTC.

The V and J genes are TRBV5-1 and TRBJ2-5, with TRBD1 identical over 9 bases. This CDR3 is 14 amino acids long. J was trimmed by 6 bases and V by 3 bases; bases with no gene match: 6. Germline CDR1 and CDR2: SGHRS and YFSETQ. CDR3 region: CASSYPDRGKTQYF. The DNA for the CDR3 is TGCGCCAGCAGCTACCCGGACAGGGGTAAGACCCAGTACTTC. The complete variable domain, with remaining parts taken from reference TRBV5-1 and TRBJ2-5, reads KAGVTQTPRYLIKTRGQQVTLSCSPISGHRSVSWYQQTPGQGLQFLFEYFSETQRNKGNFPGRFSGRQFSNSRSEMNVSTLELGDSALYLCASSYPDRGKTQYFGPGTRLLVL.

V is TRBV11-2 and J is TRBJ1-6, with D perhaps TRBD1 (6 bases). Germline V gene sequence: CDR1 SGHAT, CDR2 FQNNGV. The CDR3 consists of 16 residues. Deletions cut 4 bases from V and 7 bases from J, with 17 bases between. The CDR3: CASSSTGGGTNSPLHF. The CDR3 nucleotides read TGTGCCAGCAGCTCTACCGGAGGGGGTACGAATTCACCCCTCCACTTT. The whole variable domain, remainder taken from reference TRBV11-2 and TRBJ1-6, is EAGVAQSPRYKIIEKRQSVAFWCNPISGHATLYWYQQILGQGPKLLIQFQNNGVVDDSQLPKDRFSAERLKGVDSTLKIQPAKLEDSAVYLCASSSTGGGTNSPLHFGNGTRLTVT.

The CDR3 DNA sequence: TGTGCCAGCAGCCAAGTAGGGCAGGGGGCAGATACGCAGTATTTT. Translation gives CASSQVGQGADTQYF. The chain uses TRBV4-2 and TRBJ2-3; TRBD1 aligns across 7 bases. The CDR3 is made up of 15 amino acids. Germline assignment: CDR1 LGHNA and CDR2 YNFKEQ. The V gene end was trimmed by 1 base and the J gene end by 4 bases; junction bases not matched to a gene: 5.

The V and J genes are TRBV5-4 and TRBJ1-2; TRBD1 matches 9 bases. Germline V gives CDR1 SGHNT, CDR2 YYREEE (reference sequence). There are 15 residues in the CDR3. The V segment lost 4 bases and the J segment 4 bases; nucleotides outside the gene matches: 8. CDR3 protein: CASSATGGASYGYTF. CDR3 in DNA: TGTGCCAGCAGCGCAACAGGGGGCGCCAGCTATGGCTACACCTTC.

A remark on this clone: A clone one base away is much larger, so this may be a read error. J is TRBJ1-1 and V is TRBV6-5; 7 bases are shared with TRBD1. J was trimmed by 4 bases and V by 6 bases; bases with no gene match: 2. Per germline, CDR1 MNHEY and CDR2 SVGAGI. This CDR3 spans 12 amino acids. CDR3 sequence (DNA): TGTGCCAGCAGCAGGGGGGGCACTGAAGCTTTCTTT. Protein sequence: CASSRGGTEAFF.

The chain carries TRBV2 and TRBJ1-4; TRBD1 aligns across 9 bases. The CDR3 runs to 12 residues. The V gene end was trimmed by 8 bases and the J gene end by 7 bases; junction bases not matched to a gene: 2. Germline values: CDR1 SNHLY, CDR2 FYNNEI. As DNA, the CDR3 is TGTGCCAGCGGGACAGGGATTGAAAAACTGTTTTTT. Its protein product is CASGTGIEKLFF. The full variable domain, completed using reference TRBV2 and TRBJ1-4, is EPEVTQTPSHQVTQMGQEVILRCVPISNHLYFYWYRQILGQKVEFLVSFYNNEISEKSEIFDDQFSVERPDGSNFTLKIRSTKLEDSAMYFCASGTGIEKLFFGSGTQLSVL.

There are a few counts of this clone. The chain employs TRBV27 and TRBJ2-2, with 7 bases fitting TRBD1. Germline-derived CDR1 and CDR2 are MNHEY and SMNVEV (reference sequence). This CDR3 spans 14 amino acids. Unmatched junction bases numbered 10, after V lost 8 bases and J lost 7 bases. In nucleotides, the CDR3 is TGTGCCAGCGGGGGAAACAGGGGTCGCGGGGAGCTGTTTTTT. As protein: CASGGNRGRGELFF.

The chain couples TRBV28 to TRBJ1-2, with TRBD1 matching 8 bases. V gave up 2 bases and J gave up 6 bases; unmatched junction bases: 5. Germline CDR1 is MDHEN and CDR2 is SYDVKM. This CDR3 is built from 14 residues. CDR3 coding DNA: TGTGCCAGCAGTTTAACGGCAGGGGGCAATGGCTACACCTTC. Its protein is CASSLTAGGNGYTF.

Concerning this clone: The same CDR3 is also encoded by other DNA sequences in this sample. The V and J genes are TRBV5-4 and TRBJ1-1; D unresolved. This CDR3 has 13 amino acids. CDR1 SGHNT and CDR2 YYREEE come from the germline V gene (reference sequence). The V end lost 0 bases, the J end lost 2 bases, and 5 bases lay between the germline ends. The DNA for the CDR3 is TGTGCCAGCAGCTTGGAGGGTAACACTGAAGCTTTCTTT. This gives the protein CASSLEGNTEAFF.

The chain joins TRBV29-1 to TRBJ2-1; 7 nucleotides agree with TRBD2. CDR1 is SQVTM and CDR2 is ANQGSEA in the germline V gene. The ends lost 6 bases at V and 0 bases at J; junction bases unmatched: 11. The CDR3 is 16 residues long. The CDR3 spells CSVQRDAGVSYNEQFF. In DNA, the CDR3 is TGCAGCGTCCAAAGGGACGCGGGGGTCTCCTACAATGAGCAGTTCTTC.

This chain joins TRBV28 and TRBJ2-3; 8 bases are a match to TRBD2. Germline assignment: CDR1 MDHEN and CDR2 SYDVKM. This CDR3 spans 15 amino acids. V shed 5 bases, J shed 5 bases, and the junction held 9 bases outside the gene matches. The CDR3 sequence: CASSTERGRVDTQYF. For the CDR3, the DNA is TGTGCCAGCAGTACCGAGCGGGGGAGGGTAGATACGCAGTATTTT.

The chain is built from TRBV5-6 and TRBJ1-1; D unclear. Germline assignment: CDR1 SGHDT and CDR2 YYEEEE. CDR3 length: 15 amino acids. Between the trimmed V and J ends, which lost 0 bases and 12 bases, there was a span of 21 bases. The CDR3 DNA is TGTGCCAGCAGCTTGGCCGAGTTATTCGGCTCCAGACCTTTCTTT. This sequence encodes CASSLAELFGSRPFF.

This clone occurred a few times. The chain links TRBV9 to TRBJ2-1, with TRBD2 matching 8 bases. Germline V gene sequence: CDR1 SGDLS, CDR2 YYNGEE. The CDR3 length is 15 residues. J was trimmed by 5 bases and V by 3 bases; bases with no gene match: 7. Here the CDR3 reads CASSARLALDNEQFF. The DNA of the CDR3 is TGTGCCAGCAGCGCTAGACTAGCGTTAGACAATGAGCAGTTCTTC.